This T cell receptor (beta chain) emerged from a study of beta chain features in type 1 diabetes. The V gene's germline CDR1 is SGHDT and CDR2 YYEEEE. This CDR3 spans 19 amino acids. With V trimmed by 0 bases and J by 5 bases, 15 bases remained unmatched. As every portion of the isolated RNA was reverse transcribed, the sequencing read expressed TCRB transcripts. Sequenced by immunoSEQ multiplex PCR; TCRdb stores in-frame clones only, minus some. The table records around 250,000 clones, 27% of them present only once. The chain employs TRBV5-6 and TRBJ1-4; 8 bases agree with TRBD1. Sequencing was carried out using central memory CD4+ T cells from blood. This TCR came from a young man in good health. CDR3 sequence: CASSLGLVPGGQKNEKLFF. The DNA for the CDR3 is TGTGCCAGCAGCTTGGGGTTGGTTCCAGGGGGCCAGAAGAATGAAAAACTGTTTTTT.